This T cell receptor (beta chain) was observed in a study of blood T cell repertoires in COVID-19. Overall study context: COVID-19 samples collected from the United States, Italy and Spain covered acute and convalescent phases. T cells, B-cell-depleted T cells, or PBMCs provided the cDNA or gDNA that served as material.

This clone was seen just once. Assay: immunoSEQ multiplex PCR; the TCRdb copy retains only in-frame clones and omits some. The sample yields some 400,000 clones, more than 75% seen once. What was sequenced was PBMCs or T cells enriched from blood (not recorded which). The sequence was collected from a man aged 25-45 years who had recovered from COVID-19.

CDR3 sequence (DNA): TGTGCCAGCAGAGAATTATCAGGGGATGTGTCCCCTCACCAAGAGACCCAGTACTTC. This codes for CASRELSGDVSPHQETQYF. The chain links TRBV6-1 to TRBJ2-5, with D perhaps matching TRBD1 (6 bases). Germline V lookup: CDR1 MNHNS, CDR2 SASEGT. There are 19 residues in the CDR3. Trimming stripped 6 bases from V and 0 bases from J, with 26 bases between.